The subject of this entry is one T cell receptor (beta chain). What it binds is not known. These data originate in a study of post-analysis software for immune sequencing data. Study-wide findings and caveats: Elevated frequency relative to controls characterized several TRBV segments in patients, TRBV5-6, TRBV5-1 and TRBV20-1 among them.

The authors incorporated unique molecular identifiers into the TCR beta cDNA libraries. A single record per CDR3 protein comes from TCRdb applying MiXCR to the PCR reads. The top ten hold 4.9% of the sample, which has roughly 800,000 distinct CDR3 sequences, roughly 46% seen once. CDR3 size: 16 residues. Germline V gives CDR1 SEHNR, CDR2 FQNEAQ (reference sequence). With 2 bases removed from V and 8 bases from J, the gap between germline ends came to 21 bases. The TCR sequence derives from a girl between 10 and 17 years old with multiple sclerosis. Sequencing input: blood. The J gene is TRBJ1-2, the V gene TRBV7-9, with D possibly TRBD1 on 5 matching bases. The CDR3 region has the DNA TGTGCCAGCAGCTTATCCGACAGTTTAAGGGATGGGGGCTACACCTTC. The encoded protein is CASSLSDSLRDGGYTF. Drawing the rest from reference TRBV7-9 and TRBJ1-2, the complete variable domain is DTGVSQNPRHKITKRGQNVTFRCDPISEHNRLYWYRQTLGQGPEFLTYFQNEAQLEKSRLLSDRFSAERPKGSFSTLEIQRTEQGDSAMYLCASSLSDSLRDGGYTFGSGTRLTVV.